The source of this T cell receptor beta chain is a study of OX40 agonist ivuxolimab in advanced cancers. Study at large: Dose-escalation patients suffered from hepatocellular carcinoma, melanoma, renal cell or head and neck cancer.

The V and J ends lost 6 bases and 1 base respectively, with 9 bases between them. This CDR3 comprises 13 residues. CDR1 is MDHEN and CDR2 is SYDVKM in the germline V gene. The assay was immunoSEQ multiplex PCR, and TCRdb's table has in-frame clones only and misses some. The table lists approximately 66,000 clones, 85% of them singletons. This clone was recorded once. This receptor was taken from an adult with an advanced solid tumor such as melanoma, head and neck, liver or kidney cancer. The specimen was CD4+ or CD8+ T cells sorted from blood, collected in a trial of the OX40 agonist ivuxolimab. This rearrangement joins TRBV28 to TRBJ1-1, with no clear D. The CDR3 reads CASRTQPNTEAFF. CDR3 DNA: TGTGCCAGCAGGACCCAGCCGAACACTGAAGCTTTCTTT.